Listed below are T cell receptor beta chains from one sample, sequenced in a study of cytomegalovirus exposure and HLA in healthy donors. The assay was immunoSEQ multiplex PCR, and TCRdb's table has in-frame clones only and misses some. This table holds over 200,000 clones, about 86% found once. Material for sequencing was PBMCs. Receptor source: a woman aged 18 to 35 in good health and CMV-seronegative. CDR3s include the opening cysteine and the closing phenylalanine or tryptophan. Fields, in order: D gene, V gene, clone size, J gene, CDR3 DNA, CDR3 protein. D genes are given only for firm matches. Only some rows state a clone size, as once, few, many or a class for expanded clones.

D gene: -; V gene: TRBV6-6; clone size: few; J gene: TRBJ2-7; CDR3 DNA: TGTGCCAGCAGTTACGAGCCCCTAGCATACGAGCAGTACTTC; CDR3 protein: CASSYEPLAYEQYF
D gene: TRBD1; V gene: TRBV6-5; clone size: -; J gene: TRBJ1-2; CDR3 DNA: TGTGCCAGCAGTCGGGGGACAGGGAGGGATGGCTACACCTTC; CDR3 protein: CASSRGTGRDGYTF
D gene: TRBD2; V gene: TRBV5-1; clone size: -; J gene: TRBJ2-3; CDR3 DNA: TGCGCCAGCAGCAAATCCGGGACTAGCGGCACAGATACGCAGTATTTT; CDR3 protein: CASSKSGTSGTDTQYF
D gene: -; V gene: TRBV10-3; clone size: -; J gene: TRBJ2-5; CDR3 DNA: TGTGCCATCAGCGGGGAGCTAGAGGGAGAGACCCAGTACTTC; CDR3 protein: CAISGELEGETQYF
D gene: -; V gene: TRBV11-2; clone size: -; J gene: TRBJ2-1; CDR3 DNA: TGTGCCAGCAGCTCGCCGGGTGGCGGTACATTGGGTGAGCAGTTCTTC; CDR3 protein: CASSSPGGGTLGEQFF
D gene: -; V gene: TRBV7-9; clone size: -; J gene: TRBJ2-1; CDR3 DNA: TGTGCCAGCAGCTTGTTGTCGGATGAGCAGTTCTTC; CDR3 protein: CASSLLSDEQFF
D gene: -; V gene: TRBV15; clone size: -; J gene: TRBJ1-5; CDR3 DNA: TGTGCCACCAGTACCAATATGCGGGGAGGCAATCAGCCCCAGCATTTT; CDR3 protein: CATSTNMRGGNQPQHF
D gene: TRBD1; V gene: TRBV27; clone size: -; J gene: TRBJ1-1; CDR3 DNA: TGTGCCAGCAGTCAGGGGGCGCTGAACACTGAAGCTTTCTTT; CDR3 protein: CASSQGALNTEAFF
D gene: TRBD1; V gene: TRBV7-9; clone size: once; J gene: TRBJ2-5; CDR3 DNA: TGTGCCAGCAGCCCACGGACAGGCGAAGAGACCCAGTACTTC; CDR3 protein: CASSPRTGEETQYF
D gene: -; V gene: TRBV11-3; clone size: -; J gene: TRBJ2-7; CDR3 DNA: TGTGCCAGCAGCTTAGACGGTCCCTCTTACGAGCAGTACTTC; CDR3 protein: CASSLDGPSYEQYF
D gene: TRBD1; V gene: TRBV19; clone size: -; J gene: TRBJ2-7; CDR3 DNA: TGTGCCAGTAGTATAAAAGGGACAGAATTCTACGAGCAGTACTTC; CDR3 protein: CASSIKGTEFYEQYF
D gene: TRBD1; V gene: TRBV4-2; clone size: -; J gene: TRBJ1-5; CDR3 DNA: TGTGCCAGCAGCCTACACCAGACAGGGAATAGCAATCAGCCCCAGCATTTT; CDR3 protein: CASSLHQTGNSNQPQHF
D gene: TRBD2; V gene: TRBV4-1; clone size: once; J gene: TRBJ2-7; CDR3 DNA: TGCGCCAGCAGCCAGGGTCTAGCGGGGGGCTACGAGCAGTACTTC; CDR3 protein: CASSQGLAGGYEQYF
D gene: TRBD2; V gene: TRBV29-1; clone size: -; J gene: TRBJ2-1; CDR3 DNA: TGCAGCGTTGTCCCCGGGACTAGCTACAATGAGCAGTTCTTC; CDR3 protein: CSVVPGTSYNEQFF
D gene: -; V gene: TRBV7-2; clone size: -; J gene: TRBJ2-5; CDR3 DNA: TGTGCCAGCAGCTTAGCCCCCCGGACGGTGGGCCGGAGGTCGGAGACCCAGTACTTC; CDR3 protein: CASSLAPRTVGRRSETQYF
D gene: -; V gene: TRBV25-1; clone size: -; J gene: TRBJ1-1; CDR3 DNA: TGTGCCAGCAGTCTAGGGGTTTTGGGCACTGAAGCTTTCTTT; CDR3 protein: CASSLGVLGTEAFF
D gene: -; V gene: TRBV20-1; clone size: -; J gene: TRBJ2-7; CDR3 DNA: TGCAGTGCTAGAAACGGACTCGAGCAGTACTTC; CDR3 protein: CSARNGLEQYF
D gene: TRBD2; V gene: TRBV9; clone size: -; J gene: TRBJ2-1; CDR3 DNA: TGTGCCAGCAGCGTATCCCAAACCGGGACTAGCTCCAATGAGCAGTTCTTC; CDR3 protein: CASSVSQTGTSSNEQFF
D gene: -; V gene: TRBV29-1; clone size: once; J gene: TRBJ1-2; CDR3 DNA: TGCAGCGCGGCGGGCGGACCCGGGGGCTACACCTTC; CDR3 protein: CSAAGGPGGYTF
D gene: TRBD1; V gene: TRBV29-1; clone size: -; J gene: TRBJ2-7; CDR3 DNA: TGCAGCGGAGGGGACAGAGGCTACGAGCAGTACTTC; CDR3 protein: CSGGDRGYEQYF
D gene: -; V gene: TRBV14; clone size: few; J gene: TRBJ1-1; CDR3 DNA: TGTGCCAGCAGTTCTTCAGGCACTGAAGCTTTCTTT; CDR3 protein: CASSSSGTEAFF
D gene: -; V gene: TRBV25-1; clone size: -; J gene: TRBJ1-2; CDR3 DNA: TGTGCCAGCAGTGAAACTGGCTATGGCTACACCTTC; CDR3 protein: CASSETGYGYTF
D gene: -; V gene: TRBV7-9; clone size: -; J gene: TRBJ2-3; CDR3 DNA: TGTGCCAGCAGCTTAGAGTCGGAGGGGCAGTATTTT; CDR3 protein: CASSLESEGQYF
D gene: TRBD2; V gene: TRBV25-1; clone size: -; J gene: TRBJ2-7; CDR3 DNA: TGTGCCAGCAGTGAGGGGGGGTCAGGGTCGGTGTACGAGCAGTACTTC; CDR3 protein: CASSEGGSGSVYEQYF
D gene: TRBD2; V gene: TRBV7-9; clone size: -; J gene: TRBJ2-2; CDR3 DNA: TGTGCCAGCAGCCTAGCGGGAGGGCCCGCGCACACCGGGGAGCTGTTTTTT; CDR3 protein: CASSLAGGPAHTGELFF
D gene: TRBD1; V gene: TRBV27; clone size: -; J gene: TRBJ1-2; CDR3 DNA: TGTGCCAGCAGTTTTAGGGCAGGGGGTGGCTACACCTTC; CDR3 protein: CASSFRAGGGYTF
D gene: TRBD1; V gene: TRBV5-4; clone size: -; J gene: TRBJ1-4; CDR3 DNA: TGTGCCAGCAGCGCAGGGACAGGGGGAGAAAAACTGTTTTTT; CDR3 protein: CASSAGTGGEKLFF
D gene: TRBD1; V gene: TRBV10-1; clone size: -; J gene: TRBJ2-7; CDR3 DNA: TGCGCCAGCAGGGGGACAGGGGGGAACGAGCAGTACTTC; CDR3 protein: CASRGTGGNEQYF
D gene: -; V gene: TRBV4-1; clone size: -; J gene: TRBJ1-2; CDR3 DNA: TGCGCCAGCAGCCCCAGAAGTGATTATGGCTACACCTTC; CDR3 protein: CASSPRSDYGYTF
D gene: TRBD1; V gene: TRBV28; clone size: -; J gene: TRBJ2-3; CDR3 DNA: TGTGCCAGCAGTCCTGGGACAGGAAGAACGCAGTATTTT; CDR3 protein: CASSPGTGRTQYF
D gene: -; V gene: TRBV19; clone size: -; J gene: TRBJ1-4; CDR3 DNA: TGTGCCAGTAGTATAGCGGGACTGGGTGATGAAAAACTGTTTTTT; CDR3 protein: CASSIAGLGDEKLFF
D gene: -; V gene: TRBV30; clone size: -; J gene: TRBJ1-5; CDR3 DNA: TGTGCCTGGAGTGTACTTTTAAGGGGGAATCAGCCCCAGCATTTT; CDR3 protein: CAWSVLLRGNQPQHF
D gene: -; V gene: TRBV27; clone size: -; J gene: TRBJ1-5; CDR3 DNA: TGTGCCAGCAGTTTAATGGGCCCAGATCAGCCCCAGCATTTT; CDR3 protein: CASSLMGPDQPQHF
D gene: -; V gene: TRBV20-1; clone size: once; J gene: TRBJ2-7; CDR3 DNA: TGCAGTGCTAGGAGGGACTACGAGCAGTACTTC; CDR3 protein: CSARRDYEQYF
D gene: TRBD2; V gene: TRBV13; clone size: once; J gene: TRBJ2-1; CDR3 DNA: TGTGCCAGCAGCTTCCCCAGCGGGAGGGGTCCAAGCAATGAGCAGTTCTTC; CDR3 protein: CASSFPSGRGPSNEQFF